This passage covers 30 T cell receptor beta chains from one sample sequenced in a study of OX40 agonist ivuxolimab in advanced cancers. Assay: immunoSEQ multiplex PCR; the TCRdb copy retains only in-frame clones and omits some. Among roughly 61,000 clones listed, approximately 90% were seen once. The source material was CD4+ or CD8+ T cells sorted from blood, sampled in a trial of the OX40 agonist ivuxolimab. These receptors came from an adult with an advanced solid tumor such as melanoma, head and neck, liver or kidney cancer.

The V gene is TRBV6-1, the J gene TRBJ2-7; 8 nucleotides match TRBD1. The germline CDR1 and CDR2 sequences are MNHNS and SASEGT. The CDR3 length is 13 residues. The V and J ends lost 6 bases and 3 bases, in that order; junction bases with no gene match: 4. The CDR3 nucleotides are TGTGCCAGCAGACCGGGACAGGACTACGAGCAGTACTTC. It codes for CASRPGQDYEQYF.

The genes are TRBV9 and TRBJ1-6; D perhaps matches TRBD1 (5 bases). V shed 3 bases and J shed 8 bases, with 9 bases lying between them. CDR3 length: 13 residues. Germline lookup yields CDR1 SGDLS and CDR2 YYNGEE. The CDR3: CASSDRGDSPLHF. For the CDR3, the DNA is TGTGCCAGCAGCGATAGGGGAGATTCACCCCTCCACTTT.

This clone was observed a handful of times. The rearrangement links TRBV18 to TRBJ2-3, with 8 positions matching TRBD2. Unmatched junction bases numbered 11, after V lost 0 bases and J lost 6 bases. Germline values: CDR1 KGHSH, CDR2 LQKENI. CDR3 size: 17 residues. The CDR3 DNA reads TGTGCCAGCTCACCACCGGGGAGCGGGAGCCTTCGTGATACGCAGTATTTT. Amino acids: CASSPPGSGSLRDTQYF.

The chain uses TRBV6-6 and TRBJ2-7; TRBD2 matches 9 bases. Per the germline V gene, CDR1 is MNHNY and CDR2 is SVGAGI (reference sequence). Trimming cost V 4 bases and J 6 bases; bases outside gene matches: 7. This CDR3 has 14 residues. The CDR3 sequence: CASSFIAGEGEQYF. In DNA form, the CDR3 reads TGTGCCAGCAGTTTTATAGCGGGGGAGGGCGAGCAGTACTTC.

The chain is built from TRBV6-6 and TRBJ1-3, with D unclear. V lost 7 bases and J lost 5, with 18 bases in between. CDR1 is MNHNY and CDR2 is SVGAGI in the germline V gene (reference sequence). The CDR3 has 15 residues. DNA of the CDR3: TGTGCCAGCACCTCATCTTTGGCAGGACGAAACACCATATATTTT. Translated, it gives CASTSSLAGRNTIYF.

The chain uses TRBV6-4 and TRBJ2-3, with TRBD1 as a possible D gene (5 bases). Per the germline V gene, CDR1 is MRHNA and CDR2 is SNTAGT. The CDR3 consists of 14 residues. Trimming took off 5 bases at V and 3 bases at J, with 12 bases between the two ends. In nucleotides, the CDR3 is TGTGCCAGCAGTAACCGTGCAGGGACAGATACGCAGTATTTT. It codes for CASSNRAGTDTQYF.

This sequence joins TRBV7-2 and TRBJ2-3; 9 nucleotides match TRBD1. The junction had 2 bases not matched to a gene; V was cut back by 5 bases and J by 2 bases. This CDR3 is 14 amino acids long. Per the germline V gene, CDR1 is SGHTA and CDR2 is FQGNSA. CDR3: CASSGQGSTDTQYF. CDR3 nucleotides: TGTGCCAGCAGCGGACAGGGGTCCACAGATACGCAGTATTTT.

The rearrangement uses TRBV9 and TRBJ2-3, with 13 bases aligning to TRBD2. Germline-derived CDR1 and CDR2 are SGDLS and YYNGEE. Unmatched junction bases numbered 7, after V lost 4 bases and J lost 5 bases. This CDR3 comprises 16 residues. The CDR3 coding sequence is TGTGCCAGCAGCACCACTAGCGGGGGGGCGATAGATACGCAGTATTTT. This codes for CASSTTSGGAIDTQYF. Based on the CDR3 plus reference TRBV9 and TRBJ2-3, the full variable domain is DSGVTQTPKHLITATGQRVTLRCSPRSGDLSVYWYQQSLDQGLQFLIQYYNGEERAKGNILERFSAQQFPDLHSELNLSSLELGDSALYFCASSTTSGGAIDTQYFGPGTRLTVL.

This clone was observed a single time. This rearrangement joins TRBV7-2 to TRBJ2-1; 13 bases line up with TRBD2. V trimming: 5 bases; J trimming: 4 bases; junction bases outside the gene matches: 5. This CDR3 has 16 residues. Germline CDR1 SGHTA, CDR2 FQGNSA. In nucleotides, the CDR3 is TGTGCCAGCAGCCCTAGGACTAGCGGGAGTTACAATGAGCAGTTCTTC. Amino acid sequence: CASSPRTSGSYNEQFF.

The chain uses TRBV28 and TRBJ1-5, with no clear D. Trimming shortened V by 2 bases and J by 0 bases, and 14 bases separated the two germline ends. Per the germline V gene, CDR1 is MDHEN and CDR2 is SYDVKM. CDR3 size: 17 residues. The CDR3 loop reads CASSLASGLYSNQPQHF. CDR3 bases: TGTGCCAGCAGTTTAGCATCCGGGCTTTATAGCAATCAGCCCCAGCATTTT.

This clone was seen a few times. The chain is built from TRBV4-1 and TRBJ1-1, with a possible D match to TRBD1 (5 bases). In germline, CDR1 is MGHRA, CDR2 YSYEKL. V lost 4 bases to trimming and J lost 0 bases, with 18 bases between them. The CDR3 extends over 17 amino acids. The CDR3 nucleotides are TGCGCCAGCAGCCCAACGCTTTCGGCAGGGATGAACACTGAAGCTTTCTTT. It encodes CASSPTLSAGMNTEAFF.

The V and J genes are TRBV28 and TRBJ2-7, with 8 nucleotides matching TRBD1. Germline V lookup: CDR1 MDHEN, CDR2 SYDVKM. The V segment lost 6 bases and the J segment 2 bases; nucleotides outside the gene matches: 6. This CDR3 spans 14 amino acids. CDR3 loop: CASRTSGQAYEQYF. CDR3 DNA sequence: TGTGCCAGCAGGACTTCGGGACAGGCCTACGAGCAGTACTTC.

The V and J genes are TRBV7-2 and TRBJ2-1, with TRBD2 identical over 7 bases. Germline CDR1 SGHTA, CDR2 FQGNSA. Trimming cost V 0 bases and J 8 bases; bases outside gene matches: 4. The CDR3 has 14 amino acids. The CDR3, as DNA: TGTGCCAGCAGCTTAGCGGGAGGGCTCGATGAGCAGTTCTTC. Amino acids: CASSLAGGLDEQFF.

V usage is TRBV6-5 and J usage is TRBJ1-1, with D hard to call. There are 13 residues in the CDR3. Trimming removed 7 bases at V and 0 bases at J, with 9 bases between. CDR1 is MNHEY, CDR2 SVGAGI, per germline. DNA for the CDR3: TGTGCCAGCAAGGACCACATGAACACTGAAGCTTTCTTT. This encodes CASKDHMNTEAFF.

The chain couples TRBV5-1 to TRBJ2-7; D perhaps matches TRBD1 (5 bases). The V gene lost 5 bases and the J gene lost 5 bases, with 14 bases spanning the gap. The CDR3 extends over 13 amino acids. CDR1 is SGHRS and CDR2 is YFSETQ in the germline V gene. The chain's CDR3 is CASSGQGSHEQYF. CDR3 nucleotides: TGCGCCAGCAGTGGTCAGGGATCTCACGAGCAGTACTTC. Looking up the rest from reference TRBV5-1 and TRBJ2-7 gives the full variable domain: KAGVTQTPRYLIKTRGQQVTLSCSPISGHRSVSWYQQTPGQGLQFLFEYFSETQRNKGNFPGRFSGRQFSNSRSEMNVSTLELGDSALYLCASSGQGSHEQYFGPGTRLTVT.

This chain links TRBV6-5 with TRBJ1-4, with D perhaps matching TRBD1 (6 bases). The CDR3 runs 15 residues. The germline V and J ends were trimmed by 2 bases and 5 bases, with 12 bases remaining between them. Germline V lookup: CDR1 MNHEY, CDR2 SVGAGI. The CDR3 region is CASSYLDSGNEKLFF. CDR3 coding DNA: TGTGCCAGCAGTTACCTGGACAGCGGGAATGAAAAACTGTTTTTT.

The chain has TRBV5-8 and TRBJ2-7, with D perhaps TRBD2 (5 bases). Trimming shortened V by 0 bases and J by 3 bases, and 13 bases separated the two germline ends. Germline CDR1 and CDR2: SGHTS and YDEGEE. This CDR3 is built from 15 residues. As DNA, the CDR3 is TGTGCCAGCAGCTTGGGTCGGGGAGTCCACTACGAGCAGTACTTC. Translated, it gives CASSLGRGVHYEQYF.

This clone came up a few times. The rearrangement links TRBV7-2 to TRBJ2-1, with 15 bases lining up with TRBD2. CDR3 length: 17 residues. Germline V CDR1 and CDR2: SGHTA, FQGNSA. Losses at the gene ends were 5 bases for V and 7 bases for J; bases not matched to a gene: 9. The DNA for the CDR3 is TGTGCCAGCAGCGGGACTAGCGGGAGGCTGTCTGGGAATGAGCAGTTCTTC. It is translated as CASSGTSGRLSGNEQFF.

The chain uses TRBV30 and TRBJ1-2, with D tentatively TRBD1 (5 bases). From germline, CDR1 is GTSNPN and CDR2 SVGIG (reference sequence). Trimming cost V 2 bases and J 8 bases, with 12 bases left between them. The length of the CDR3 is 12 residues. The CDR3 protein is CAWSRGVGGYTF. CDR3 DNA sequence: TGTGCCTGGAGTAGAGGGGTAGGCGGCTACACCTTC.

This clone has just one count. The chain is built from TRBV5-8 and TRBJ2-1; tentatively, D is TRBD1 (5 bases). V gave up 4 bases and J gave up 3 bases, with 17 bases separating them. The CDR3 loop spans 16 amino acids. Germline V gene data show CDR1 as SGHTS and CDR2 as YDEGEE. Here the CDR3 reads CASSVVGASGYNEQFF. In DNA, the CDR3 is TGTGCCAGCAGCGTTGTAGGGGCTAGTGGCTACAATGAGCAGTTCTTC.

CDR3 amino acids: CASSFGDNSGNTIYF. CDR3 DNA sequence: TGTGCCAGCAGCTTTGGGGATAACTCTGGAAACACCATATATTTT. V gene TRBV7-9 combines with J gene TRBJ1-3, with unresolved D. The V gene lost 3 bases and the J gene lost 0 bases, with 9 bases spanning the gap. CDR3 length: 15 residues. Germline-derived CDR1 and CDR2 are SEHNR and FQNEAQ (reference sequence).

The gene calls are TRBV19 and TRBJ2-6, with TRBD2 identical over 7 bases. Germline V gives CDR1 LNHDA, CDR2 SQIVND (reference sequence). V gave up 7 bases and J gave up 1 base; unmatched junction bases: 4. The CDR3 extends over 15 amino acids. CDR3 coding DNA: TGTGCCAGTAACCGGCGGGAGTCTGGGGCCAACGTCCTGACTTTC. Its protein is CASNRRESGANVLTF.

This chain links TRBV21-1 with TRBJ2-7; TRBD1 reflects the table's D call only, with no check against the DNA. TRBV21-1 is annotated as a pseudogene. The CDR3 sequence is 14 residues long. CDR3 residues: CASSSSAGTYEQYF. CDR3 bases: TGTGCCAGCAGCTCCTCCGCAGGAACCTACGAGCAGTACTTC.

The J gene is TRBJ1-4, the V gene TRBV28, with a weak D call TRBD1 (5 bases). Trimming shortened V by 6 bases and J by 2 bases, and 19 bases separated the two germline ends. The CDR3 sequence is 17 residues long. The germline V gene encodes CDR1 MDHEN and CDR2 SYDVKM. Here the CDR3 DNA reads TGTGCCAGCAGAAGTCCCTCTGATTCAGGGACTAATGAAAAACTGTTTTTT. Encoded protein: CASRSPSDSGTNEKLFF. The full variable domain, completed using reference TRBV28 and TRBJ1-4, is DVKVTQSSRYLVKRTGEKVFLECVQDMDHENMFWYRQDPGLGLRLIYFSYDVKMKEKGDIPEGYSVSREKKERFSLILESASTNQTSMYLCASRSPSDSGTNEKLFFGSGTQLSVL.

CDR3 residues: CAIYAASGSYEQYF. The CDR3 DNA reads as TGTGCCATCTATGCTGCTAGCGGGAGCTACGAGCAGTACTTC. This chain uses TRBV7-9 with TRBJ2-7; 10 bases line up with TRBD2. Germline trimming cut 10 bases from V and 3 bases from J; bases unmatched to any gene: 9. Looked up from germline, CDR1 is SEHNR and CDR2 is FQNEAQ (reference sequence). The CDR3 length is 14 residues.

The chain has TRBV6-1 and TRBJ1-5; the match to TRBD1 covers 9 bases. This CDR3 is 15 amino acids long. In germline, CDR1 is MNHNS, CDR2 SASEGT. J lost 7 bases, V lost 6 bases, and 10 bases had no gene match. CDR3 loop: CASSDIGTGRQPQHF. The CDR3 nucleotides read TGTGCCAGCAGCGATATCGGGACAGGGAGACAGCCCCAGCATTTT.

The rearrangement joins TRBV6-5 to TRBJ2-2, with a weak D call TRBD1 (6 bases). Germline V lookup: CDR1 MNHEY, CDR2 SVGAGI. The ends were cut back, 4 bases at V and 1 base at J, with 10 bases in the middle. The CDR3 totals 15 residues. CDR3 sequence (DNA): TGTGCCAGCAGTTCCTTACAGGGGAACACCGGGGAGCTGTTTTTT. This sequence encodes CASSSLQGNTGELFF.

This chain connects TRBV18 to TRBJ2-1; 13 bases agree with TRBD2. Germline CDR1 is KGHSH and CDR2 is LQKENI. The CDR3 contains 16 residues. With V trimmed by 4 bases and J by 7 bases, 7 bases remained unmatched. CDR3: CASSQLAGGPGNEQFF. CDR3 in DNA: TGTGCCAGCTCACAACTAGCGGGAGGGCCGGGGAATGAGCAGTTCTTC. Looking up the rest from reference TRBV18 and TRBJ2-1 gives the full variable domain: NAGVMQNPRHLVRRRGQEARLRCSPMKGHSHVYWYRQLPEEGLKFMVYLQKENIIDESGMPKERFSAEFPKEGPSILRIQQVVRGDSAAYFCASSQLAGGPGNEQFFGPGTRLTVL.

This chain links TRBV28 with TRBJ2-5; D is tentatively TRBD1 or TRBD2 (6 bases each). This CDR3 comprises 15 residues. Trimming removed 7 bases at V and 4 bases at J, with 19 bases between. Germline V gene lookup returns CDR1 MDHEN and CDR2 SYDVKM. The DNA of the CDR3 is TGTGCCAGCACTGACCGGGGGCGAAAGACAGAGACCCAGTACTTC. Amino acid sequence: CASTDRGRKTETQYF.

The CDR3 loop is CASSLASGGNTEAFF. In nucleotides, the CDR3 is TGCGCCAGCAGCTTGGCCAGCGGGGGGAACACTGAAGCTTTCTTT. This chain links TRBV5-1 with TRBJ1-1, with D possibly being TRBD1 (5 bases). Trimming left V 0 bases short and J 1 base short, with 10 bases between. This CDR3 spans 15 amino acids. Germline V gene lookup returns CDR1 SGHRS and CDR2 YFSETQ.